Following are 22 T cell receptor beta chains from one sample sequenced in a study of cytomegalovirus exposure and HLA in healthy donors. This PCR relied on a set of 60 Vbeta primers and 13 Jbeta primers. Measured with immunoSEQ multiplex PCR; TCRdb has only the in-frame clones, and not every one. The sample records about 190,000 clones, about 87% being singletons. Specimen: PBMCs. Receptor source: a man aged 25 to 45 in good health and CMV-seronegative.

V is TRBV7-6 and J is TRBJ1-1; 8 positions agree with TRBD1. J was trimmed by 1 base and V by 4 bases; bases with no gene match: 5. Germline assignment: CDR1 SGHVS and CDR2 FNYEAQ. This CDR3 region has 15 residues. CDR3: CASSSRQGTNTEAFF. DNA of the CDR3: TGTGCCAGCAGCTCTCGACAGGGGACGAACACTGAAGCTTTCTTT.

Of note for this clone: Additional DNA sequences in this sample encode the identical CDR3. The J gene is TRBJ1-1, the V gene TRBV29-1, with no clear D. The V and J ends lost 3 bases and 5 bases respectively, with 16 bases between them. This CDR3 is built from 14 residues. In germline, CDR1 is SQVTM, CDR2 ANQGSEA. In nucleotides, the CDR3 is TGCAGCGTTGAGGATCGGGGAACGGGGACTGAAGCTTTCTTT. Residues: CSVEDRGTGTEAFF.

V usage is TRBV10-3 and J usage is TRBJ2-7, with 9 positions matching TRBD1. Germline CDR1 and CDR2: ENHRY and SYGVKD. The ends lost 2 bases at V and 6 bases at J; junction bases unmatched: 8. CDR3 length: 15 amino acids. CDR3 loop: CAISESVQGAGEQYF. Written as DNA, the CDR3 is TGTGCCATCAGTGAGAGCGTACAGGGGGCGGGCGAGCAGTACTTC.

This chain joins TRBV4-1 and TRBJ2-7; 8 bases align to TRBD2. CDR1 and CDR2 (germline): MGHRA, YSYEKL. The CDR3 consists of 14 residues. Unmatched junction bases numbered 1, after V lost 1 base and J lost 2 bases. Here the CDR3 reads CASSQGSGAYEQYF. For the CDR3, the DNA is TGCGCCAGCAGCCAAGGTAGCGGGGCCTACGAGCAGTACTTC.

This clone was observed a few times. The chain links TRBV28 to TRBJ2-7; D is possibly TRBD2 (5 bases). This CDR3 comprises 15 residues. Trimming removed 7 bases at V and 3 bases at J, with 19 bases between. CDR1 and CDR2 (germline): MDHEN, SYDVKM. This chain's CDR3 is CASTSMGVWGYEQYF. The CDR3 nucleotides read TGTGCCAGCACTAGCATGGGAGTCTGGGGCTACGAGCAGTACTTC.

V gene TRBV28 combines with J gene TRBJ2-1; no firm D call. V was shortened by 0 bases and J by 1 base, with 7 bases between the two germline ends. CDR3 length equals 15 residues. The germline CDR1 and CDR2 sequences are MDHEN and SYDVKM. The CDR3 protein is CASSLWEKSYNEQFF. The CDR3 DNA follows: TGTGCCAGCAGTTTATGGGAGAAATCCTACAATGAGCAGTTCTTC.

The rearrangement links TRBV6-1 to TRBJ2-7, with 10 nucleotides matching TRBD1. This CDR3 is built from 18 residues. J was trimmed by 0 bases and V by 2 bases; bases with no gene match: 10. The V gene's germline CDR1 is MNHNS and CDR2 SASEGT. The CDR3 loop is CASSELGIRTGGSYEQYF. DNA for the CDR3: TGTGCCAGCAGTGAATTGGGGATTCGGACAGGGGGCTCCTACGAGCAGTACTTC.

The chain joins TRBV19 to TRBJ2-7; TRBD2 matches at 7 bases. The germline V gene encodes CDR1 LNHDA and CDR2 SQIVND (reference sequence). The junction had 9 bases not matched to a gene; V was cut back by 8 bases and J by 2 bases. CDR3 length: 14 residues. DNA for the CDR3: TGTGCCAGTTCAACCGCTAGCGGTGCCTACGAGCAGTACTTC. Translating it yields CASSTASGAYEQYF.

There are a few counts of this clone. The chain links TRBV6-4 to TRBJ2-1; D may be TRBD1 (5 bases). CDR1 and CDR2 (germline): MRHNA, SNTAGT. This CDR3 spans 15 amino acids. With 3 bases removed from V and 3 bases from J, the gap between germline ends came to 12 bases. Here the CDR3 reads CASSERAQGYNEQFF. The CDR3 bases are TGTGCCAGCAGTGAACGGGCCCAGGGCTACAATGAGCAGTTCTTC.

The CDR3 region has the DNA TGTGCCAGTAGTACCCCCTTCGAGGCCTCTGAGCAGTACTTC. Its protein is CASSTPFEASEQYF. V gene TRBV19 combines with J gene TRBJ2-7; D is ambiguous. CDR3 length equals 14 residues. Germline V gene sequence: CDR1 LNHDA, CDR2 SQIVND (reference sequence). V was cut by 4 bases and J by 7 bases, with 17 bases left in between. Complete variable domain (other parts from reference TRBV19 and TRBJ2-7): DGGITQSPKYLFRKEGQNVTLSCEQNLNHDAMYWYRQDPGQGLRLIYYSQIVNDFQKGDIAEGYSVSREKKESFPLTVTSAQKNPTAFYLCASSTPFEASEQYFGPGTRLTVT.

The chain combines TRBV21-1 with TRBJ2-3; no check of the table's D call, TRBD1, against the DNA was made. TRBV21-1 is a listed pseudogene. The CDR3 runs to 18 residues. The CDR3 bases are TGTGCCAGCAGCATCCAAGGGACAGTTAAGACTAGCACAGATACGCAGTATTTT. It is translated as CASSIQGTVKTSTDTQYF.

The V call is TRBV4-1, the J call TRBJ1-6, with no clear D. Trimming shortened V by 3 bases and J by 9 bases, and 12 bases separated the two germline ends. There are 14 residues in the CDR3. CDR1 and CDR2 (germline): MGHRA, YSYEKL. The CDR3 DNA sequence: TGCGCCAGCAGCCAGGGCCCTAACGTTTCACCCCTCCACTTT. Amino acid sequence: CASSQGPNVSPLHF.

The V gene is TRBV5-8, the J gene TRBJ2-1; 11 nucleotides match TRBD1. Trimming removed 7 bases from V and 9 bases from J; junction bases left unmatched: 6. In germline, CDR1 is SGHTS, CDR2 YDEGEE. This CDR3 contains 13 residues. CDR3 in amino acids: CASDGQGAFEQFF. Here the CDR3 DNA reads TGTGCCAGCGACGGACAGGGGGCTTTTGAGCAGTTCTTC.

The CDR3: CASSFRGATYEQYF. The CDR3 DNA sequence: TGTGCCAGCAGTTTCAGGGGGGCGACCTACGAGCAGTACTTC. This rearrangement joins TRBV6-1 to TRBJ2-7; TRBD1 is a possible D gene (7 bases). There are 14 residues in the CDR3. Trimming left V 5 bases short and J 2 bases short, with 13 bases between. Germline V gene sequence: CDR1 MNHNS, CDR2 SASEGT.

The rearrangement joins TRBV5-6 to TRBJ2-1; D gene unclear. Trimming took 0 bases from V and 3 from J, leaving 4 bases between them. Germline values: CDR1 SGHDT, CDR2 YYEEEE. The CDR3 extends over 13 amino acids. In nucleotides, the CDR3 is TGTGCCAGCAGCTTGGACAGCTACAATGAGCAGTTCTTC. Translated, it gives CASSLDSYNEQFF.

There are a few counts of this clone. The same CDR3 also results from other DNA sequences found in this sample. This chain uses TRBV6-5 with TRBJ2-7, with 7 bases lining up with TRBD2. This CDR3 is 14 amino acids long. Trimming cost V 0 bases and J 3 bases; bases outside gene matches: 2. Germline lookup yields CDR1 MNHEY and CDR2 SVGAGI. CDR3 coding DNA: TGTGCCAGCAGTTACTCTCGCGGGAGCTACGAGCAGTACTTC. It yields the protein CASSYSRGSYEQYF.

This sequence joins TRBV29-1 and TRBJ2-5, with D possibly being TRBD2 (6 bases). Germline CDR1 SQVTM, CDR2 ANQGSEA. With 4 bases removed from V and 4 bases from J, the gap between germline ends came to 10 bases. This CDR3 has 12 amino acids. The CDR3 spells CSVVTSGETQYF. In nucleotides, the CDR3 is TGCAGCGTTGTGACTAGTGGAGAGACCCAGTACTTC.

The rearrangement links TRBV2 to TRBJ1-6, with TRBD1 as a possible D gene (5 bases). V shed 8 bases and J shed 10 bases, with 15 bases lying between them. The CDR3 has 13 amino acids. Germline CDR1 is SNHLY and CDR2 is FYNNEI. The CDR3 nucleotides read TGTGCCAGCGGGGGTTTCGGGGGGTCACCCCTCCACTTT. As protein: CASGGFGGSPLHF.

This clone was found a few times. The chain employs TRBV4-2 and TRBJ1-2; D is possibly TRBD1 (6 bases). Germline V gene lookup returns CDR1 LGHNA and CDR2 YNFKEQ. V lost 0 bases to trimming and J lost 3 bases, with 8 bases between them. CDR3 size: 14 residues. DNA for the CDR3: TGTGCCAGCAGCCAAGATCGGACAGACTATGGCTACACCTTC. It specifies CASSQDRTDYGYTF.

The chain combines TRBV6-5 with TRBJ1-6; 7 bases align to TRBD1. CDR3 length equals 15 residues. Germline V gives CDR1 MNHEY, CDR2 SVGAGI. V lost 5 bases to trimming and J lost 2 bases; unmatched junction nucleotides: 3. The CDR3 DNA reads as TGTGCCAGCAGTACCGACAGGGCCTATAATTCACCCCTCCACTTT. Amino acid sequence: CASSTDRAYNSPLHF.

V is TRBV5-1 and J is TRBJ1-1; the D is unclear. CDR1 is SGHRS and CDR2 is YFSETQ in the germline V gene. This CDR3 is 16 amino acids long. V lost 4 bases and J 0 bases, leaving 16 bases between the germline ends. CDR3 coding DNA: TGCGCCAGCAGCCCAGTCATCGGGATCATGAACACTGAAGCTTTCTTT. It encodes CASSPVIGIMNTEAFF.

The chain recombines TRBV14 with TRBJ2-2; TRBD2 agrees at 12 bases. Germline CDR1 SGHDN, CDR2 FVKESK. CDR3 length equals 18 residues. With 1 base clipped from V and 4 bases from J, the junction kept 7 bases outside the gene matches. CDR3 sequence (DNA): TGTGCCAGCAGCCAAGCGGCTAGCGGGAGGGCTATCACCGGGGAGCTGTTTTTT. Its protein is CASSQAASGRAITGELFF. The complete variable domain, with remaining parts taken from reference TRBV14 and TRBJ2-2, reads EAGVTQFPSHSVIEKGQTVTLRCDPISGHDNLYWYRRVMGKEIKFLLHFVKESKQDESGMPNNRFLAERTGGTYSTLKVQPAELEDSGVYFCASSQAASGRAITGELFFGEGSRLTVL.